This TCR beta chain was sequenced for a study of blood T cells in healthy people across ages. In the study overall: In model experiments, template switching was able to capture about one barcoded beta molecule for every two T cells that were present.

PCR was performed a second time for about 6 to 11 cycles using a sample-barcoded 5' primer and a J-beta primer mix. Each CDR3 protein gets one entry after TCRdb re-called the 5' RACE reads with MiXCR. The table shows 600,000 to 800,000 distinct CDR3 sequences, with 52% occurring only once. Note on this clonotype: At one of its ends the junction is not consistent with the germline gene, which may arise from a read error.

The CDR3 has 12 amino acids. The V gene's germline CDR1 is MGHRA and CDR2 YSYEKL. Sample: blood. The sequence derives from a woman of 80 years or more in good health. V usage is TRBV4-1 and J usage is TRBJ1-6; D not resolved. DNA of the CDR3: TGCGCCAGCAGCCAAGACGGTTCGCCCCCCCACTTT. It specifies CASSQDGSPPHF.